This T cell receptor (beta chain) came from a study of T cell clones after liver transplantation. About the study: Third-party-reactive TCRbeta sequences from pre-transplant mixed lymphocyte reactions served as antigen-independent comparators.

Germline assignment: CDR1 SGHAT and CDR2 FQNNGV. V was clipped by 2 bases and J by 8 bases, with 13 bases between them. The CDR3 consists of 15 residues. This clone came up a few times. Its antigen is not known. Sorting of unstimulated PBMCs yielded separate CD3+CD4+ and CD3+CD8+ fractions. Points from the study as a whole: Donor-reactive sequences fell more than third party-reactive ones, suggesting partial deletion.

Only in-frame clones appear in the TCRdb table, and some are missing; sequencing was by immunoSEQ multiplex PCR. Of around 60,000 clones listed, about two thirds are singletons. The specimen was CD4+ T cells from blood, collected before liver transplant. The sequence was obtained from a human donor who received a liver transplant. The chain combines TRBV11-2 with TRBJ1-6; D possibly corresponds to TRBD1 (5 bases). For the CDR3, the DNA is TGTGCCAGCAGCTTAAATGGACGGGGGGATTCACCCCTCCACTTT. Translation: CASSLNGRGDSPLHF.